These 26 T cell receptor beta chains originate from one sample sequenced in a study of blood T cell repertoires in COVID-19. Method: immunoSEQ multiplex PCR; TCRdb's copy keeps in-frame clones and lacks some. The table shows 250,000 to 350,000 clones, with less than 85% occurring only once. The sequencing sample was made of peripheral blood. The receptor set was obtained from a human donor with COVID-19, enrolled during active disease. The donor label of this sample is uncertain.

There are a few counts of this clone. V is TRBV30 and J is TRBJ2-2, with 10 bases aligning to TRBD1. Trimming removed 6 bases from V and 6 bases from J; junction bases left unmatched: 1. CDR3 length equals 12 residues. Germline V CDR1 and CDR2: GTSNPN, SVGIG (reference sequence). This CDR3 reads CACGQGAGELFF. In DNA form, the CDR3 reads TGTGCCTGTGGACAGGGGGCCGGGGAGCTGTTTTTT.

The chain employs TRBV6-5 and TRBJ1-5; weak D call: TRBD1 (6 bases). CDR1 and CDR2 (germline): MNHEY, SVGAGI. The V end lost 5 bases, the J end lost 4 bases, and 9 bases lay between the germline ends. The CDR3 sequence is 13 residues long. The CDR3 region is CASSQGWNQPQHF. CDR3 bases: TGTGCCAGCAGTCAGGGGTGGAATCAGCCCCAGCATTTT.

This chain uses TRBV10-2 with TRBJ2-7, with TRBD2 matching 8 bases. The ends lost 2 bases at V and 0 bases at J; junction bases unmatched: 6. Germline V gives CDR1 WSHSY, CDR2 SAAADI. The CDR3 is 16 residues long. CDR3 nucleotides: TGCGCCAGCAGTGAGCCCAGCGGGGGTAGCTCCTACGAGCAGTACTTC. Its protein product is CASSEPSGGSSYEQYF.

V gene TRBV19 combines with J gene TRBJ2-7; 7 bases fit TRBD1. This CDR3 spans 14 amino acids. J lost 2 bases, V lost 4 bases, and 5 bases had no gene match. CDR1 and CDR2 (germline): LNHDA, SQIVND (reference sequence). In DNA form, the CDR3 reads TGTGCCAGTAGTACCGGACAGGTCGCCTACGAGCAGTACTTC. The encoded protein is CASSTGQVAYEQYF.

The genes are TRBV5-1 and TRBJ2-7; TRBD2 is a possible D gene (6 bases). Between the trimmed V and J ends, which lost 4 bases and 0 bases, there was a span of 14 bases. Germline assignment: CDR1 SGHRS and CDR2 YFSETQ. CDR3 length: 15 residues. The CDR3 coding sequence is TGCGCCAGCAGCCCGAGCGGGTCGAGCTCCTACGAGCAGTACTTC. Translating gives CASSPSGSSSYEQYF.

The rearrangement links TRBV5-5 to TRBJ2-3; no definite D call. The V end was cut by 0 bases, the J end by 8 bases, with 7 bases between. The CDR3 has 12 amino acids. Germline assignment: CDR1 SGHKS and CDR2 YYEKEE (reference sequence). The CDR3 protein is CASSLGPGTQYF. For the CDR3, the DNA is TGTGCCAGCAGCTTGGGGCCTGGTACGCAGTATTTT. The full variable domain, completed using reference TRBV5-5 and TRBJ2-3, is DAGVTQSPTHLIKTRGQQVTLRCSPISGHKSVSWYQQVLGQGPQFIFQYYEKEERGRGNFPDRFSARQFPNYSSELNVNALLLGDSALYLCASSLGPGTQYFGPGTRLTVL.

The chain joins TRBV7-8 to TRBJ2-2; tentatively, D is TRBD2 (5 bases). The V and J ends lost 2 bases and 7 bases respectively, with 11 bases between them. The length of the CDR3 is 14 residues. Germline CDR1 and CDR2: SGHVS and FQNEAQ. CDR3 bases: TGTGCCAGCAGCTTATTCGGGGTCGACGGGGAGCTGTTTTTT. This sequence encodes CASSLFGVDGELFF.

V is TRBV7-3 and J is TRBJ2-1; possible D gene TRBD2, 6 bases. Germline values: CDR1 SGHTA, CDR2 FQGTGA. V was shortened by 5 bases and J by 6 bases, with 14 bases between the two germline ends. This CDR3 has 14 residues. CDR3 amino acids: CASSPLTSFNEQFF. The CDR3 nucleotides read TGTGCCAGCAGCCCCCTGACTAGTTTCAATGAGCAGTTCTTC.

The genes are TRBV4-2 and TRBJ1-2; possibly TRBD1 for D (6 bases). Germline-derived CDR1 and CDR2 are LGHNA and YNFKEQ. The V and J ends lost 4 bases and 5 bases respectively, with 20 bases between them. CDR3 length: 16 amino acids. Here the CDR3 reads CASSPTPDRRQYGYTF. DNA for the CDR3: TGTGCCAGCAGCCCCACCCCAGACAGGAGACAATATGGCTACACCTTC.

Only a few counts were recorded for this clone. V and J are TRBV28 and TRBJ1-1; D perhaps matches TRBD1 (5 bases). The CDR3 runs 17 residues. V was trimmed by 6 bases and J by 0 bases, leaving 20 bases between them. Germline-derived CDR1 and CDR2 are MDHEN and SYDVKM. The CDR3 loop is CASSLDTRRGMNTEAFF. In nucleotides, the CDR3 is TGTGCCAGCAGCCTCGACACCCGCCGGGGGATGAACACTGAAGCTTTCTTT.

The chain recombines TRBV12-3 or TRBV12-4 with TRBJ1-6; unclear D gene. The CDR3 is 13 residues long. V lost 1 base and J 10 bases, leaving 8 bases between the germline ends. CDR3 bases: TGTGCCAGCAGTTTAGGGGAGATCTCACCCCTCCACTTT. Amino acid sequence: CASSLGEISPLHF.

This clone was counted only a few times. The CDR3 protein is CASSLAGGAYNEQFF. CDR3 DNA sequence: TGTGCCAGCAGTCTAGCGGGAGGGGCCTACAATGAGCAGTTCTTC. The V call is TRBV2, the J call TRBJ2-1; 12 nucleotides line up with TRBD2. The germline V gene has CDR1 SNHLY and CDR2 FYNNEI. The CDR3 totals 15 residues. The V gene end was trimmed by 5 bases and the J gene end by 2 bases; junction bases not matched to a gene: 1. Together with reference TRBV2 and TRBJ2-1, the CDR3 gives the full variable domain: EPEVTQTPSHQVTQMGQEVILRCVPISNHLYFYWYRQILGQKVEFLVSFYNNEISEKSEIFDDQFSVERPDGSNFTLKIRSTKLEDSAMYFCASSLAGGAYNEQFFGPGTRLTVL.

CDR3 sequence (DNA): TGTGCCAGCAGCTACCCGGGACAGCCCTACGAGCAGTACTTC. As protein: CASSYPGQPYEQYF. This chain joins TRBV11-2 and TRBJ2-7; 7 bases align to TRBD1. V was clipped by 4 bases and J by 2 bases; unmatched bases: 5. In germline, CDR1 is SGHAT, CDR2 FQNNGV. CDR3 size: 14 residues.

The chain links TRBV15 to TRBJ1-1; D is unclear. The germline gives CDR1 LNHNV, CDR2 YYDKDF (reference sequence). V lost 0 bases, J lost 6 bases, and 11 bases lay in between. This CDR3 has 14 amino acids. The CDR3 DNA reads as TGTGCCACCAGCAGAGAATTTTTGGCAGCTGAAGCTTTCTTT. Amino acid sequence: CATSREFLAAEAFF.

The chain joins TRBV3-1 (or the pseudogene TRBV3-2) to TRBJ2-7; D may be TRBD1 (6 bases). V dropped 1 base and J dropped 4 bases, with 11 bases sitting between them. The CDR3 has 14 amino acids. Germline CDR1 LGHDT, CDR2 YNNKEL (reference sequence). CDR3 amino acids: CASSQGRGEYEQYF. In nucleotides, the CDR3 is TGTGCCAGCAGCCAAGGCAGGGGTGAGTACGAGCAGTACTTC.

This chain uses TRBV5-5 with TRBJ2-1, with TRBD1 identical over 7 bases. The CDR3 totals 16 residues. Trimming at V came to 1 base and at J to 8 bases, leaving 12 bases not matched to a gene. Germline CDR1 is SGHKS and CDR2 is YYEKEE (reference sequence). Here the CDR3 reads CASSLNYPQGVDEQFF. The DNA for the CDR3 is TGTGCCAGCAGCTTGAACTACCCCCAGGGGGTCGATGAGCAGTTCTTC.

CDR3 sequence: CASSPTTGKGEKLFF. For the CDR3, the DNA is TGTGCCAGCAGTCCGACCACAGGGAAGGGAGAAAAACTGTTTTTT. V usage is TRBV28 and J usage is TRBJ1-4, with a tentative D call TRBD1 (6 bases). Per germline, CDR1 MDHEN and CDR2 SYDVKM. The V and J ends lost 5 bases and 8 bases respectively, with 18 bases between them. The CDR3 has 15 amino acids.

This clone was seen only a few times. This chain connects TRBV18 to TRBJ1-1; a possible D gene is TRBD1 (5 bases). The germline V gene has CDR1 KGHSH and CDR2 LQKENI. CDR3 length equals 15 residues. V dropped 4 bases and J dropped 3 bases, with 15 bases sitting between them. The CDR3, as DNA: TGTGCCAGCTCACGACAACCGGGACTTGACACTGAAGCTTTCTTT. Encoded protein: CASSRQPGLDTEAFF.

The sample holds a few counts of this clone. This chain links TRBV6-6 with TRBJ1-1, with TRBD1 matching over 9 bases. The V gene end was trimmed by 5 bases and the J gene end by 10 bases; junction bases not matched to a gene: 8. Germline lookup yields CDR1 MNHNY and CDR2 SVGAGI (reference sequence). There are 13 residues in the CDR3. The CDR3 sequence is CASSDQNRGPAFF. CDR3 nucleotides: TGTGCCAGCAGTGACCAAAACAGGGGGCCAGCTTTCTTT.

V is TRBV28 and J is TRBJ2-7; unclear D gene. Germline V lookup: CDR1 MDHEN, CDR2 SYDVKM. Trimming removed 8 bases from V and 2 bases from J, with 13 bases in between. The CDR3 contains 13 residues. The CDR3 DNA reads TGTGCCAGCGGCGTAGGAGTTACCTACGAGCAGTACTTC. Residues: CASGVGVTYEQYF.

The chain employs TRBV30 and TRBJ2-5, with 9 bases matching TRBD1. The V segment lost 4 bases and the J segment 6 bases; nucleotides outside the gene matches: 9. Germline CDR1 reads GTSNPN; CDR2 reads SVGIG (reference sequence). This CDR3 comprises 14 residues. The chain's CDR3 is CAWTSGTGIQTQYF. In nucleotides, the CDR3 is TGTGCCTGGACGTCCGGGACAGGGATTCAGACCCAGTACTTC.

V and J are TRBV13 and TRBJ2-7; no reliable D call. Germline V gene lookup returns CDR1 PRHDT and CDR2 FYEKMQ (reference sequence). This CDR3 has 13 amino acids. V gave up 1 base and J gave up 3 bases, with 7 bases separating them. The CDR3 nucleotides are TGTGCCAGCAGCTTAGACACCTTCTACGAGCAGTACTTC. It encodes CASSLDTFYEQYF.

V is TRBV5-5 and J is TRBJ1-1; a possible D gene is TRBD1 (6 bases). V lost 1 base to trimming and J lost 4 bases, with 20 bases between them. This CDR3 region has 17 residues. The germline V gene encodes CDR1 SGHKS and CDR2 YYEKEE (reference sequence). CDR3 DNA sequence: TGTGCCAGCAGCTTGAGACCAGGGGAGAGCGGTAGCACTGAAGCTTTCTTT. Its protein is CASSLRPGESGSTEAFF.

The chain recombines TRBV5-4 with TRBJ2-1; 9 bases align to TRBD2. Germline V gene lookup returns CDR1 SGHNT and CDR2 YYREEE (reference sequence). V lost 0 bases to trimming and J lost 9 bases; unmatched junction nucleotides: 7. CDR3 length equals 15 residues. DNA for the CDR3: TGTGCCAGCAGCTTGGTGGGCGGGAGGGTCGGTGAGCAGTTCTTC. Protein: CASSLVGGRVGEQFF.

In DNA, the CDR3 is TGTGCCAGCAGCGTAGAGGCAGGGAATGGGGATCAGCCCCAGCATTTT. The encoded protein is CASSVEAGNGDQPQHF. The chain uses TRBV9 and TRBJ1-5; D may be TRBD1 (5 bases). The V gene lost 0 bases and the J gene lost 5 bases, with 15 bases spanning the gap. The CDR3 length is 16 residues. Germline V gives CDR1 SGDLS, CDR2 YYNGEE.

The J gene is TRBJ1-6, the V gene TRBV6-5; 8 positions agree with TRBD1. This CDR3 is built from 13 residues. Germline assignment: CDR1 MNHEY and CDR2 SVGAGI. The junction had 4 bases not matched to a gene; V was cut back by 8 bases and J by 7 bases. The CDR3 nucleotides read TGTGCCAGCGGAACAGGGGGGAATTCACCCCTCCACTTT. It yields the protein CASGTGGNSPLHF.